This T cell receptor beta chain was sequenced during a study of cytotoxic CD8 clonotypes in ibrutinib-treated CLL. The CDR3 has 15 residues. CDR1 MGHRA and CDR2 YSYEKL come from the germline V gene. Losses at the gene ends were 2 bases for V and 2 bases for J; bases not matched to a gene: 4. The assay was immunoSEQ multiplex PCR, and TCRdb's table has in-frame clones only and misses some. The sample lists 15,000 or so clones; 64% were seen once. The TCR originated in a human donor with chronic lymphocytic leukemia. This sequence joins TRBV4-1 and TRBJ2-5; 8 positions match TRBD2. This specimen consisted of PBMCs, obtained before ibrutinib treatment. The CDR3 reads CASSQITSGQETQYF. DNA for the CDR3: TGCGCCAGCAGCCAAATTACTAGCGGACAAGAGACCCAGTACTTC.